This T cell receptor (beta chain) appears in the sequencing data of a study of a mutant IDH1 vaccine in newly diagnosed glioma. General study points: Pseudoprogression apparently tracked independently of changes in top peripheral T cell clonotypes.

CDR1 and CDR2 from the germline V gene are SGHTA and FQGNSA. The CDR3 consists of 15 residues. The V gene lost 1 base and the J gene lost 7 bases, with 11 bases spanning the gap. The time point: week 35, safety follow-up. In the vaccine, a single dose held 300 ug of the mutant IDH1 20-mer peptide, along with topical imiquimod. To note about this clone: Its antigen is as yet unknown.

Sequenced by immunoSEQ multiplex PCR; TCRdb stores in-frame clones only, minus some. The sample contains tens of thousands of clones, roughly 79% of which appear only once. The sequence derives from a man aged 40-49 years with glioma. Sequencing was performed on PBMCs, taken from a glioma patient whose treatment included an IDH1 peptide vaccine. The chain has TRBV7-2 and TRBJ1-6; D gene unclear. The CDR3: CASSLVGQQNSPLHF. The CDR3 DNA follows: TGTGCCAGCAGCTTAGTTGGCCAGCAAAATTCACCCCTCCACTTT.